This entry is about one T cell receptor (beta chain). Its antigen is still unknown. The V segment lost 5 bases and the J segment 1 base; nucleotides outside the gene matches: 7. The CDR3 runs 16 residues. CDR1 is SGHNT, CDR2 YENEEA, per germline. Stated time point: blood from clinic visit 5 months post-surgery; TSC patient then seizure free. This sample is drawn from a study of brain T cells in children with intractable seizures. Study-wide results and caveats: HCMV serostatus was not known, and viral specificity came from CDR3 similarity only.

Generated by immunoSEQ multiplex PCR, the TCRdb table keeps only in-frame clones and is missing some. The sample has a few hundred thousand clones, more than 85% seen once; the top ten hold roughly 6%. This clonotype originated in a boy in the first two years of life with tuberous sclerosis and intractable seizures. The chain couples TRBV11-3 to TRBJ2-2, with 7 bases lining up with TRBD2. Sequencing was performed on peripheral blood, taken roughly 5 months after surgery. CDR3 nucleotide sequence: TGTGCCAGCAGCCCCGGGGCTAGCGGGAACACCGGGGAGCTGTTTTTT. Translating gives CASSPGASGNTGELFF.